One sample yielded the 24 T cell receptor beta chains listed below, sequenced in a study of Graves' ophthalmopathy and Graves' hyperthyroidism. Amplification of the TCR beta CDR3 regions used RNA transcripts (as template). After a first-round RT-PCR with HTBI primers, a second-round multiplex PCR was run. TCRdb re-called the multiplex PCR reads with MiXCR, one entry per CDR3 protein. The sample includes 500,000 to 600,000 distinct CDR3 sequences, 35% to 45% seen only once; the top ten take around 4.6%. The sequenced material came from peripheral blood or thyroid tissue (not recorded which). The receptor source for this set is an adult man with Graves' hyperthyroidism.

This clonotype came up once. The chain carries TRBV29-1 and TRBJ2-1, with 13 bases aligning to TRBD2. V gave up 4 bases and J gave up 7 bases; unmatched junction bases: 4. In germline, CDR1 is SQVTM, CDR2 ANQGSEA. The CDR3 is 14 amino acids. CDR3 DNA sequence: TGCAGCGTTGGACTAGCGGGAGGTTTTAATGAGCAGTTCTTC. This gives the protein CSVGLAGGFNEQFF.

This clonotype was detected many times. V gene TRBV12-3 or TRBV12-4 combines with J gene TRBJ1-2, with 8 bases lining up with TRBD1. The CDR3 has 14 amino acids. Trimming took 6 bases from V and 7 from J; bases not matched to a gene: 10. As DNA, the CDR3 is TGTGCCAGCAGACCAGCACCGACAGGGGTTGGCTACACCTTC. Translating gives CASRPAPTGVGYTF.

The chain is built from TRBV7-9 and TRBJ2-3; D not certain. This CDR3 is 12 amino acids long. Germline lookup yields CDR1 SEHNR and CDR2 FQNEAQ (reference sequence). Between the trimmed V and J ends, which lost 5 bases and 2 bases, there was a span of 5 bases. CDR3: CASSRTTDTQYF. CDR3 in DNA: TGTGCCAGCAGCAGGACCACAGATACGCAGTATTTT.

CDR3 amino acids: CASIIEGAGANVLTF. The CDR3 nucleotides read TGTGCCAGTATTATCGAGGGGGCTGGGGCCAACGTCCTGACTTTC. J is TRBJ2-6 and V is TRBV19; D might be TRBD1 (6 bases). The length of the CDR3 is 15 residues. CDR1 and CDR2 from the germline V gene are LNHDA and SQIVND (reference sequence). Trimming took 7 bases from V and 2 from J, leaving 12 bases between them.

The chain uses TRBV12-3 or TRBV12-4 and TRBJ2-5; 7 positions match TRBD1. V dropped 6 bases and J dropped 9; count of bases not matched to a gene: 10. The CDR3 covers 13 residues. The CDR3 nucleotides are TGTGCCAGCAGCGGACAGGCCGGTCAGCCCCAGTACTTC. Its protein is CASSGQAGQPQYF.

The chain links TRBV5-1 to TRBJ2-5; no firm D call. Germline CDR1 SGHRS, CDR2 YFSETQ. V was shortened by 0 bases and J by 2 bases, with 8 bases between the two germline ends. This CDR3 region has 14 residues. In DNA, the CDR3 is TGCGCCAGCAGCTTGGTAGAGGTACAAGAGACCCAGTACTTC. Translating it yields CASSLVEVQETQYF.

The chain employs TRBV7-3 and TRBJ2-6; D remains unclear. V lost 5 bases to trimming and J lost 16 bases, with 6 bases between them. From germline, CDR1 is SGHTA and CDR2 FQGTGA. The CDR3 runs to 9 residues. The CDR3 sequence: CASSEDLTF. CDR3 coding DNA: TGTGCCAGCAGCGAGGATCTGACTTTC. The complete variable domain, with remaining parts taken from reference TRBV7-3 and TRBJ2-6, reads GAGVSQTPSNKVTEKGKYVELRCDPISGHTALYWYRQSLGQGPEFLIYFQGTGAADDSGLPNDRFFAVRPEGSVSTLKIQRTERGDSAVYLCASSEDLTFGAGSRLTVL.

This clonotype was observed a handful of times. V is TRBV9 and J is TRBJ1-2, with 9 bases that match TRBD1. Germline CDR1 and CDR2: SGDLS and YYNGEE. Trimming at V came to 0 bases and at J to 2 bases, leaving 8 bases not matched to a gene. The CDR3 consists of 17 residues. The CDR3 DNA sequence: TGTGCCAGCAGCGTAGGTTCTCATGGACAGGGGAACTATGGCTACACCTTC. It codes for CASSVGSHGQGNYGYTF.

This clonotype was detected ten times or more. The chain couples TRBV10-2 to TRBJ1-5; D remains ambiguous. Between the trimmed V and J ends, which lost 5 bases and 5 bases, there was a span of 10 bases. Germline-derived CDR1 and CDR2 are WSHSY and SAAADI. This CDR3 has 13 residues. CDR3 nucleotide sequence: TGCGCCAGCAGTCATGGTCGGGATCAGCCCCAGCATTTT. This encodes CASSHGRDQPQHF.

This clonotype was seen only a few times. This chain connects TRBV12-3 or TRBV12-4 to TRBJ1-2; 7 nucleotides line up with TRBD1. The CDR3 is 16 amino acids. Germline trimming cut 5 bases from V and 4 bases from J; bases unmatched to any gene: 13. The CDR3 coding sequence is TGTGCCAGCAGTCCTATTGGGACAGTGAGATCCTATGGCTACACCTTC. It translates to CASSPIGTVRSYGYTF.

The V call is TRBV20-1, the J call TRBJ1-1; D is possibly TRBD1 (6 bases). The CDR3 totals 15 residues. Germline CDR1 DFQATT, CDR2 SNEGSKA (reference sequence). V was shortened by 0 bases and J by 6 bases, with 17 bases between the two germline ends. CDR3 in amino acids: CSARDRGAPGAEAFF. The CDR3 DNA reads as TGCAGTGCTAGAGATCGGGGGGCCCCCGGGGCTGAAGCTTTCTTT.

This clonotype was picked up many times. The J gene is TRBJ2-5, the V gene TRBV20-1, with D hard to call. Germline loops: CDR1 DFQATT, CDR2 SNEGSKA (reference sequence). Trimming removed 5 bases from V and 5 bases from J, with 15 bases in between. The CDR3 loop spans 13 amino acids. CDR3 sequence: CSAHLTIGETQYF. In DNA form, the CDR3 reads TGCAGTGCTCACCTTACCATTGGGGAGACCCAGTACTTC.

J is TRBJ2-7 and V is TRBV7-8, with TRBD1 as a possible D gene (7 bases). The length of the CDR3 is 14 residues. Germline V lookup: CDR1 SGHVS, CDR2 FQNEAQ. Trimming removed 2 bases from V and 6 bases from J, with 14 bases in between. In DNA form, the CDR3 reads TGTGCCAGCAGCTTACGCGGGGCAGGGGGCGAGCAGTACTTC. Its protein is CASSLRGAGGEQYF.

The sample holds many counts of this clonotype. The CDR3 DNA is TGCAGCGTTCCGGACAGGTCCCTCCAGCCCCAGCATTTT. Its protein product is CSVPDRSLQPQHF. This chain uses TRBV29-1 with TRBJ1-5; TRBD1 agrees at 7 bases. Germline-derived CDR1 and CDR2 are SQVTM and ANQGSEA. The CDR3 consists of 13 residues. With V trimmed by 5 bases and J by 7 bases, 8 bases remained unmatched.

The rearrangement uses TRBV7-9 and TRBJ2-3; 8 bases agree with TRBD2. With 5 bases clipped from V and 4 bases from J, the junction kept 11 bases outside the gene matches. Germline V gene sequence: CDR1 SEHNR, CDR2 FQNEAQ (reference sequence). The CDR3 has 16 residues. In DNA form, the CDR3 reads TGTGCCAGCAGCCCGTACGGGGGGGGCGTGTCAGATACGCAGTATTTT. This encodes CASSPYGGGVSDTQYF.

Points on this clonotype: One base away lies a much larger clone, so this may be a sequencing read error. The chain recombines TRBV6-6 with TRBJ2-7; no reliable D call. This CDR3 region has 12 residues. The germline V gene encodes CDR1 MNHNY and CDR2 SVGAGI (reference sequence). V was trimmed by 8 bases and J by 3 bases, leaving 11 bases between them. The CDR3, as DNA: TGTGCCAGCGCGAGCCAGCTCTACGAGCAGTACTTC. Translated, it gives CASASQLYEQYF.

The table lists this clonotype with a few counts. The rearrangement joins TRBV5-1 to TRBJ2-7, with TRBD1 as a possible D gene (6 bases). The CDR3 covers 15 residues. Germline V gives CDR1 SGHRS, CDR2 YFSETQ. V was clipped by 4 bases and J by 2 bases, with 16 bases between them. In nucleotides, the CDR3 is TGCGCCAGCAGCGAAGGAAGGGGGAAGCCCTACGAGCAGTACTTC. Amino acids: CASSEGRGKPYEQYF. The full variable domain, completed using reference TRBV5-1 and TRBJ2-7, is KAGVTQTPRYLIKTRGQQVTLSCSPISGHRSVSWYQQTPGQGLQFLFEYFSETQRNKGNFPGRFSGRQFSNSRSEMNVSTLELGDSALYLCASSEGRGKPYEQYFGPGTRLTVT.

The chain couples TRBV12-3 or TRBV12-4 to TRBJ1-2; no clear D gene. Trimming pared 2 bases from V and 5 bases from J, leaving 18 bases between. The CDR3 runs 16 residues. CDR3 DNA: TGTGCCAGCAGTTTAAGTCTCTCTCTCTCGATTTATGGCTACACCTTC. It translates to CASSLSLSLSIYGYTF.

Ten or more counts support this clonotype. The CDR3, as DNA: TGCGCCAGCAGCTCGGGACAGTTGGGCTATGGCTACACCTTC. Encoded protein: CASSSGQLGYGYTF. V and J are TRBV5-1 and TRBJ1-2; TRBD1 agrees at 7 bases. The CDR3 sequence is 14 residues long. Per germline, CDR1 SGHRS and CDR2 YFSETQ. After removal of 3 bases from V and 4 bases from J, the junction contained 6 bases not matched to a gene.

The chain combines TRBV29-1 with TRBJ1-1; TRBD1 agrees at 7 bases. Germline CDR1 SQVTM, CDR2 ANQGSEA. Trimming removed 2 bases from V and 6 bases from J; junction bases left unmatched: 9. This CDR3 contains 14 residues. The CDR3 sequence is CSVENTGVKAEAFF. CDR3 DNA: TGCAGCGTTGAAAATACAGGGGTAAAGGCTGAAGCTTTCTTT. The variable domain in full, completed from reference TRBV29-1 and TRBJ1-1, reads SAVISQKPSRDICQRGTSLTIQCQVDSQVTMMFWYRQQPGQSLTLIATANQGSEATYESGFVIDKFPISRPNLTFSTLTVSNMSPEDSSIYLCSVENTGVKAEAFFGQGTRLTVV.

As to this clonotype: This may be a read error, as it is one base from a much larger clone. V and J are TRBV12-3 or TRBV12-4 and TRBJ1-1, with D perhaps matching TRBD1 (5 bases). The CDR3 consists of 12 residues. The CDR3 spells CVSTPRVSEAFF. The CDR3 region has the DNA TGTGTCAGCACTCCCAGGGTAAGTGAAGCTTTCTTT.

This chain connects TRBV7-8 to TRBJ1-4; D is perhaps TRBD1 (6 bases). The length of the CDR3 is 15 residues. V lost 5 bases and J 7 bases, leaving 17 bases between the germline ends. Germline CDR1 SGHVS, CDR2 FQNEAQ. CDR3 DNA sequence: TGTGCCAGCAGCGGCTACAGGGCCCCCGGTGAAAAACTGTTTTTT. Protein sequence: CASSGYRAPGEKLFF. The whole variable domain, filled in from reference TRBV7-8 and TRBJ1-4, reads GAGVSQSPRYKVAKRGQDVALRCDPISGHVSLFWYQQALGQGPEFLTYFQNEAQLDKSGLPSDRFFAERPEGSVSTLKIQRTQQEDSAVYLCASSGYRAPGEKLFFGSGTQLSVL.

This clonotype came up a few times. A much more abundant neighbour one base away suggests this may be a read error. The chain joins TRBV9 to TRBJ1-1; D gene unclear. Trimming cost V 0 bases and J 0 bases, with 6 bases left between them. CDR1 SGDLS and CDR2 YYNGEE come from the germline V gene. The CDR3 has 14 amino acids. The CDR3 spells CASSVVQMNTEAFF. The CDR3 region has the DNA TGTGCCAGCAGCGTAGTACAGATGAACACTGAAGCTTTCTTT.

This clonotype was observed a few times. CDR3 residues: CASSPQGRRSQETQYF. In DNA form, the CDR3 reads TGTGCCAGCTCACCACAAGGGAGGAGGTCCCAAGAGACCCAGTACTTC. This chain connects TRBV18 to TRBJ2-5; weak D call: TRBD2 (6 bases). This CDR3 comprises 16 residues. Germline values: CDR1 KGHSH, CDR2 LQKENI. Trimming pared 1 base from V and 1 base from J, leaving 13 bases between.